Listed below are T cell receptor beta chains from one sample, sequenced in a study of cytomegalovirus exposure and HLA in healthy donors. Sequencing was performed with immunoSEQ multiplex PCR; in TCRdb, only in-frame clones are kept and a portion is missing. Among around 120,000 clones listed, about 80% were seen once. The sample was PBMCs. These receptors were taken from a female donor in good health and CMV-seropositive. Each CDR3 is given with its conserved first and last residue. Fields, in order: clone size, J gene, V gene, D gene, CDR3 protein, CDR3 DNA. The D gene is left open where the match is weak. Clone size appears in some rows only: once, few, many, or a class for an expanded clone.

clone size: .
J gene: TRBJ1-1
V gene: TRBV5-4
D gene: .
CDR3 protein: CASSLWLVPGVTEAFF
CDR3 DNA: TGTGCCAGCAGCTTGTGGCTGGTCCCCGGGGTCACTGAAGCTTTCTTT

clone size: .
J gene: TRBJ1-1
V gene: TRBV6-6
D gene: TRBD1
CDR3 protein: CASSSNRGVTEAFF
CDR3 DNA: TGTGCCAGCAGTTCGAACAGGGGGGTCACTGAAGCTTTCTTT

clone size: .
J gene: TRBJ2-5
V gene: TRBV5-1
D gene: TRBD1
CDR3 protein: CASVSGQGGQETQYF
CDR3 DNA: TGCGCCAGCGTATCGGGACAGGGAGGCCAAGAGACCCAGTACTTC

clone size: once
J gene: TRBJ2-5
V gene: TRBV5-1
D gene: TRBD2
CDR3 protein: CASSTLTSGGPVGETQYF
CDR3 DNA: TGCGCCAGCAGCACCCTCACTAGCGGGGGACCGGTCGGCGAGACCCAGTACTTC

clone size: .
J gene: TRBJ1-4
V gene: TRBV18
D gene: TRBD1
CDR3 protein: CASSGQGGLAEKLFF
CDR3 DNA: TGTGCCAGCTCGGGACAGGGGGGCCTTGCGGAAAAACTGTTTTTT

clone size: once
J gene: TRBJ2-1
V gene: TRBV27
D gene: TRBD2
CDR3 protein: CASGLAGNSNEQFF
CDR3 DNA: TGTGCCAGCGGACTAGCGGGGAACTCCAATGAGCAGTTCTTC

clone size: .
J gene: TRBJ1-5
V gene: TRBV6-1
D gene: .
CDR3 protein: CASSHPDRIGQPQHF
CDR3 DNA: TGTGCCAGCAGTCATCCAGACAGGATTGGACAGCCCCAGCATTTT

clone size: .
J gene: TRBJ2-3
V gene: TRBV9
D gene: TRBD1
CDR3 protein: CASSASGTVTDTQYF
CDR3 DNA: TGTGCCAGCAGCGCTTCCGGGACAGTCACAGATACGCAGTATTTT

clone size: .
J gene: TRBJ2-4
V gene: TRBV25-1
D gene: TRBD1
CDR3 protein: CASTASVGRGLKNIQYF
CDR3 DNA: TGTGCCAGCACTGCCTCGGTAGGCAGGGGGTTGAAAAACATTCAGTACTTC

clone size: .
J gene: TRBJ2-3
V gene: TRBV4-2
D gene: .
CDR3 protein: CASSVKRGTDTQYF
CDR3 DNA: TGTGCCAGCAGCGTCAAGCGGGGCACAGATACGCAGTATTTT

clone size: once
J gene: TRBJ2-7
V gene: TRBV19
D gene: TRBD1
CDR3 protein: CASSGSGDSQQYF
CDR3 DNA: TGTGCCAGTAGTGGGTCAGGGGACAGTCAGCAGTACTTC

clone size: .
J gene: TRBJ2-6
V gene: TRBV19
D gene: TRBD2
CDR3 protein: CASKRGTSGANVLTF
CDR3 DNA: TGTGCCAGTAAGCGGGGGACTTCTGGGGCCAACGTCCTGACTTTC

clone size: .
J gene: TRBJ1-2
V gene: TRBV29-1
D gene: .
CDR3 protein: CSVYNDLNYGYTF
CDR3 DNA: TGCAGCGTTTATAATGACTTAAACTATGGCTACACCTTC

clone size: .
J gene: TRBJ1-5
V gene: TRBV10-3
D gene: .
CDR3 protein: CAIRQGNYQPQHF
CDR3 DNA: TGTGCCATCCGGCAGGGGAATTATCAGCCCCAGCATTTT

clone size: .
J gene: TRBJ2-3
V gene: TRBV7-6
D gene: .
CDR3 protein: CASSRNRLGDTQYF
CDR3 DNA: TGTGCCAGCAGCCGAAATCGGCTCGGGGATACGCAGTATTTT

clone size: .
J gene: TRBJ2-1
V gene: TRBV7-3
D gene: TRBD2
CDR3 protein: CASSSPGTSGGRNEQFF
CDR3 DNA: TGTGCCAGCAGCTCCCCCGGGACTAGCGGGGGCCGCAATGAGCAGTTCTTC

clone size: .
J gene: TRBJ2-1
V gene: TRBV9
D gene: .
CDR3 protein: CASSPFSGYEQFF
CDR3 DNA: TGTGCCAGCAGTCCTTTTTCGGGGTATGAGCAGTTCTTC

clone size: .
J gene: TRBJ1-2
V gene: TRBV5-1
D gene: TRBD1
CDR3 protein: CASSSQGAYGYTF
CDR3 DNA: TGCGCCAGCAGCTCGCAGGGGGCCTATGGCTACACCTTC

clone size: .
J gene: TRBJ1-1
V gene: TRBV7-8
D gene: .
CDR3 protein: CASRSIGVTEAFF
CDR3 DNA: TGTGCCAGCAGGTCTATAGGGGTTACTGAAGCTTTCTTT

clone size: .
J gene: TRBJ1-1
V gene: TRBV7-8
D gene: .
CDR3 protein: CASSWVGGGLNTEAFF
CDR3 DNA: TGTGCCAGCAGCTGGGTCGGGGGAGGCCTGAACACTGAAGCTTTCTTT

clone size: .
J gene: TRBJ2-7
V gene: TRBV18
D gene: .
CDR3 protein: CASSPYPSGAYEQYF
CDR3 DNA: TGTGCCAGCTCACCTTACCCCTCCGGGGCCTACGAGCAGTACTTC

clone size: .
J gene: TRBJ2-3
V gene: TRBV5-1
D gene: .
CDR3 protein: CASSLRAGSTDTQYF
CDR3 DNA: TGCGCCAGCAGCTTGAGGGCAGGGAGCACAGATACGCAGTATTTT

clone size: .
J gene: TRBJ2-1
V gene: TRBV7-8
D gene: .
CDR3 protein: CASSLANYNEQFF
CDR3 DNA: TGTGCCAGCAGCCTAGCCAACTACAATGAGCAGTTCTTC

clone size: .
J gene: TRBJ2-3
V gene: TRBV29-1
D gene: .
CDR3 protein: CSTGKEGSTDTQYF
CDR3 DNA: TGCAGCACAGGGAAGGAAGGCAGCACAGATACGCAGTATTTT

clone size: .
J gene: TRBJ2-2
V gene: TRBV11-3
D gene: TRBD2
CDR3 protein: CASGLADGGELFF
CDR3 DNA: TGTGCCAGCGGACTAGCGGATGGAGGGGAGCTGTTTTTT

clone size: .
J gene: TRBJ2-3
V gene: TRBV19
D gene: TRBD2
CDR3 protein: CASKGGGSRDTQYF
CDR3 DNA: TGTGCCAGTAAAGGCGGGGGTTCCAGGGATACGCAGTATTTT

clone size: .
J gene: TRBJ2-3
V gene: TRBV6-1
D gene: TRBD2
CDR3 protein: CASGQTSGGQYF
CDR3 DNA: TGTGCCAGCGGACAGACTAGCGGGGGGCAGTATTTT

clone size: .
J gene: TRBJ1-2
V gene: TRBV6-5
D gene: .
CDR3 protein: CASRPGTANYGYTF
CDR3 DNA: TGTGCCAGCAGGCCAGGTACAGCTAACTATGGCTACACCTTC

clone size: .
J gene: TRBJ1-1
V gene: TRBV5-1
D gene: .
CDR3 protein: CASSMDSFPRNTEAFF
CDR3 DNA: TGCGCCAGCAGCATGGACAGTTTCCCCCGGAACACTGAAGCTTTCTTT

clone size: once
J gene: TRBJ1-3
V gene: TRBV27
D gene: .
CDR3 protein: CASSSAGASGNTIYF
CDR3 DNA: TGTGCCAGCAGTTCAGCAGGGGCTTCTGGAAACACCATATATTTT

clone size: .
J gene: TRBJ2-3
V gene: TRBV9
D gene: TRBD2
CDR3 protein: CASSVGSKRGGGDTQYF
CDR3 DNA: TGTGCCAGCAGCGTAGGTTCCAAGCGGGGAGGCGGGGATACGCAGTATTTT

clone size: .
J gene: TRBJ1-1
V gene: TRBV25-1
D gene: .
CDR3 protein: CASRDTLPTNTEAFF
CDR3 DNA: TGTGCCAGCAGGGACACCCTCCCTACTAACACTGAAGCTTTCTTT

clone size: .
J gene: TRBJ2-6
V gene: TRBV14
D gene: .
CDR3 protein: CASSYGSANVLTF
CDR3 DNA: TGTGCCAGCTCCTACGGGTCGGCCAACGTCCTGACTTTC

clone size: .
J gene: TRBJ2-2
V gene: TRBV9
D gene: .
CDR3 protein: CASGRLTNTGELFF
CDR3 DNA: TGTGCCAGCGGAAGACTGACGAACACCGGGGAGCTGTTTTTT

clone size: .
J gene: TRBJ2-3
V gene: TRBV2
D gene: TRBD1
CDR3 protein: CASSVVGQTQYF
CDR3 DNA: TGTGCCAGCAGTGTTGTGGGACAGACGCAGTATTTT

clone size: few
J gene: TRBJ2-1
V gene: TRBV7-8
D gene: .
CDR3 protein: CASSFRGNYNEQFF
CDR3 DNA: TGTGCCAGCAGCTTTCGGGGGAATTACAATGAGCAGTTCTTC

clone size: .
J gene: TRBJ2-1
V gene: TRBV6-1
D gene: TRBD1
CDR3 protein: CASGWDRRYNEQFF
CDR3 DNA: TGTGCCAGCGGATGGGACAGGAGGTACAATGAGCAGTTCTTC

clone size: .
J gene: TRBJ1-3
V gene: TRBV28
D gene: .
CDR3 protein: CATWRGSGNTIYF
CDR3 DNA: TGTGCCACCTGGCGGGGCTCTGGAAACACCATATATTTT

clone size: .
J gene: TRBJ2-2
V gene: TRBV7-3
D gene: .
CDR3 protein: CASSLVTANTGELFF
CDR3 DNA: TGTGCCAGCAGCTTAGTGACAGCGAACACCGGGGAGCTGTTTTTT

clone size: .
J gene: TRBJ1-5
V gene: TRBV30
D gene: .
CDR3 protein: CAWSVSGDQPQHF
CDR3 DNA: TGTGCCTGGAGTGTGTCAGGGGACCAGCCCCAGCATTTT

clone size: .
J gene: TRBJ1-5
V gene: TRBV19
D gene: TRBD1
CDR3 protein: CASSIDRGAQPQHF
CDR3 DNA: TGTGCCAGTAGTATCGACAGGGGGGCTCAGCCCCAGCATTTT